The 20 T cell receptor beta chains presented below share a single source sample, sequenced in a study of tumor-infiltrating lymphocytes in primary liver carcinoma. Starting from about 0.5 ug of total RNA, TCR beta cDNA was produced with a primer in the constant region. Employing slightly modified ARM-PCR, three nested multiplex PCR rounds were run, and these gave rise to the TCR beta libraries. Running 9 to 10 cycles apiece, the first two PCR rounds relied on TRBV1-TRBV30 forward primers together with a C-beta reverse primer. TCRdb analysed the multiplex PCR reads with MiXCR anew, one entry per CDR3 protein. The profile shows a few hundred thousand distinct CDR3 sequences, 50% to 75% of them singletons. The blood RNA (from unsorted whole blood) was obtained, and germline DNA was also extracted. Source material: peripheral blood. The receptor set was obtained from a woman aged 25 to 39 with primary liver carcinoma and hepatitis B virus infection.

Points on this clonotype: This may come from a read error, since a much larger clone is one base off. The chain joins TRBV12-3 or TRBV12-4 to TRBJ2-7, with 12 bases aligning to TRBD2. This CDR3 has 13 amino acids. CDR3 loop: CTSMTSGSYEQYF. The CDR3 nucleotides read TGTACCAGCATGACTAGCGGGAGCTACGAGCAGTACTTC.

The rearrangement uses TRBV7-8 and TRBJ1-5; 8 bases agree with TRBD1. The J segment lost 0 bases and the V segment lost 4 bases, leaving 8 bases of the junction unmatched. Germline-derived CDR1 and CDR2 are SGHVS and FQNEAQ. The CDR3 contains 17 residues. CDR3 coding DNA: TGTGCCAGCAGCTCCGGGACAGGACAGAATAGCAATCAGCCCCAGCATTTT. This translates into CASSSGTGQNSNQPQHF.

This clonotype came up a few times. The V and J genes are TRBV28 and TRBJ1-1; D is perhaps TRBD1 (6 bases). Germline V lookup: CDR1 MDHEN, CDR2 SYDVKM. The CDR3 has 14 amino acids. V was pared by 3 bases and J by 6 bases, with 14 bases between. In nucleotides, the CDR3 is TGTGCCAGCAGTTTCGTAGGGGGAAGGGCTGAAGCTTTCTTT. It specifies CASSFVGGRAEAFF.

This clonotype was detected only a few times. The chain employs TRBV29-1 and TRBJ2-5, with 7 bases identical to TRBD2. Germline CDR1 and CDR2: SQVTM and ANQGSEA. V was clipped by 6 bases and J by 6 bases; unmatched bases: 10. CDR3 size: 13 residues. Here the CDR3 DNA reads TGCAGCGTGCGGGAGACTAGTAGACAGACCCAGTACTTC. Translating it yields CSVRETSRQTQYF.

Of note for this clonotype: This clone may be a read error of a much larger clone one base away. The chain couples TRBV11-2 to TRBJ2-7; 8 bases match TRBD2. Germline CDR1 is SGHAT and CDR2 is FQNNGV. The CDR3 contains 17 residues. Germline trimming cut 5 bases from V and 8 bases from J; bases unmatched to any gene: 20. The CDR3 coding sequence is TGTGCCAGCAGCCGGACTCTGGGCGGGAGGACAACTTACAAGCAGTACTTC. It is translated as CASSRTLGGRTTYKQYF.

This clonotype was observed a single time. Being one base from a much bigger clone, this may be a read error. Because it lacks the conserved phenylalanine or tryptophan at the end, this CDR3 is likely a read error. The genes are TRBV6-1 and TRBJ2-7; TRBD2 aligns across 8 bases. The germline gives CDR1 MNHNS, CDR2 SASEGT. The CDR3 runs to 14 residues. With 11 bases clipped from V and 3 bases from J, the junction kept 12 bases outside the gene matches. CDR3 coding DNA: TGTGCCTCTACGGGAGGGGTATCATTCTACGAGCAGTACTCC. Encoded protein: CASTGGVSFYEQYS.

This clonotype was detected a few times. V gene TRBV6-5 combines with J gene TRBJ2-7, with 7 bases identical to TRBD1. Germline CDR1 is MNHEY and CDR2 is SVGAGI. V trimming: 0 bases; J trimming: 4 bases; junction bases outside the gene matches: 9. The CDR3 loop spans 16 amino acids. The CDR3 spells CASSYSRDSSLYEQYF. In DNA, the CDR3 is TGTGCCAGCAGTTACTCGAGGGACAGCAGTTTGTACGAGCAGTACTTC.

As concerns this clonotype: This may be a read error: a much more frequent sequence differs by one nucleotide. The J gene is TRBJ2-2, the V gene TRBV6-2 or TRBV6-3; 8 bases align to TRBD2. The CDR3 loop spans 14 amino acids. Germline V CDR1 and CDR2: MNHEY, SVGEGT. For the CDR3, the DNA is TGTCCCAGCGGGGGCAGGGTTATCACCGGGGAGCTGTTTTTT. Protein sequence: CPSGGRVITGELFF.

This clonotype was found once. This sequence may be a read error, since a much larger clone differs from it by one base. This rearrangement joins TRBV6-5 to TRBJ2-1, with 7 bases matching TRBD2. The CDR3 runs 16 residues. Looked up from germline, CDR1 is MNHEY and CDR2 is SVGAGI. CDR3 residues: CASSHSGGSSYNEQFF. The CDR3 DNA reads as TGTGCCAGCAGTCACTCAGGCGGGAGTTCCTACAATGAGCAGTTCTTC.

The chain recombines TRBV14 with TRBJ2-7, with a tentative D call TRBD2 (5 bases). The CDR3 spans 15 residues. Between the trimmed V and J ends, which lost 4 bases and 5 bases, there was a span of 18 bases. Germline V lookup: CDR1 SGHDN, CDR2 FVKESK. CDR3 DNA sequence: TGTGCCAGCAGCCGGTTCCGGACTCGCATGGACGAGCAGTACTTC. Translation: CASSRFRTRMDEQYF.

About this clonotype: This may come from a read error, since a much larger clone is one base off. The chain links TRBV4-3 to TRBJ2-3, with 8 bases matching TRBD2. Trimming removed 0 bases from V and 2 bases from J; junction bases left unmatched: 13. The CDR3 has 19 amino acids. CDR1 LGHNA and CDR2 YSLEER come from the germline V gene. The CDR3 region is CASSQDPPRTSWNTDTQYF. CDR3 nucleotide sequence: TGCGCCAGCAGCCAAGATCCGCCTCGGACTAGCTGGAACACAGATACGCAGTATTTT.

Notes on this clonotype: This may be a read error: a much more frequent sequence differs by one nucleotide. The chain joins TRBV12-3 or TRBV12-4 to TRBJ2-2; 16 nucleotides match TRBD2. CDR3 size: 19 residues. After removal of 5 bases from V and 0 bases from J, the junction contained 6 bases not matched to a gene. This CDR3 is CASSPPGLAGGPNTGELFF. The CDR3 nucleotides read TGTGCCAGCAGTCCTCCGGGACTAGCGGGAGGGCCGAACACCGGGGAGCTGTTTTTT.

The chain recombines TRBV10-3 with TRBJ2-7, with 7 bases that match TRBD1. The germline V gene has CDR1 ENHRY and CDR2 SYGVKD. The J segment lost 6 bases and the V segment lost 8 bases, leaving 7 bases of the junction unmatched. The CDR3 runs 12 residues. The CDR3, as DNA: TGTGCCATCGCGACAGGGTTGGGCGAGCAGTACTTC. It is translated as CAIATGLGEQYF.

The rearrangement joins TRBV2 to TRBJ2-1, with TRBD2 identical over 12 bases. This CDR3 is built from 16 residues. V dropped 6 bases and J dropped 5; count of bases not matched to a gene: 8. Germline CDR1 and CDR2: SNHLY and FYNNEI. The CDR3 here is CASSTEGLAGDNEQFF. Here the CDR3 DNA reads TGTGCCAGCAGCACAGAGGGACTAGCGGGTGACAATGAGCAGTTCTTC.

This clonotype was recorded many times. This chain connects TRBV11-2 to TRBJ2-1; TRBD1 matches at 10 bases. With V trimmed by 5 bases and J by 4 bases, 8 bases remained unmatched. Per the germline V gene, CDR1 is SGHAT and CDR2 is FQNNGV. The CDR3 contains 16 residues. The CDR3 bases are TGTGCCAGCAGCCCCCGACAGGGGGCTAATTACAATGAGCAGTTCTTC. It is translated as CASSPRQGANYNEQFF.

The chain combines TRBV4-1 with TRBJ2-1, with unresolved D. The CDR3 sequence is 13 residues long. CDR1 and CDR2 (germline): MGHRA, YSYEKL. V was clipped by 4 bases and J by 7 bases, with 11 bases between them. The CDR3: CASSLRVMNEQFF. DNA of the CDR3: TGCGCCAGCAGCCTCCGAGTCATGAATGAGCAGTTCTTC.

This clonotype was observed at least ten times. The rearrangement links TRBV7-8 to TRBJ2-1, with a tentative D call TRBD2 (6 bases). With 7 bases removed from V and 2 bases from J, the gap between germline ends came to 15 bases. The CDR3 totals 15 residues. Germline V gene data show CDR1 as SGHVS and CDR2 as FQNEAQ. In DNA form, the CDR3 reads TGTGCCAGCAACCACCGGGACTTCACCTACAATGAGCAGTTCTTC. Its translation: CASNHRDFTYNEQFF. The full variable domain, its missing parts supplied by reference TRBV7-8 and TRBJ2-1, is GAGVSQSPRYKVAKRGQDVALRCDPISGHVSLFWYQQALGQGPEFLTYFQNEAQLDKSGLPSDRFFAERPEGSVSTLKIQRTQQEDSAVYLCASNHRDFTYNEQFFGPGTRLTVL.

As concerns this clonotype: At one end, the junction sequence differs from germline, possibly due to a read error. This chain uses TRBV6-1 with TRBJ2-1, with 9 bases aligning to TRBD2. This CDR3 is built from 14 residues. Germline CDR1 MNHNS, CDR2 SASEGT. CDR3 sequence (DNA): TGTGCCAGTAAGAGCGGGGGGACCACTAATGATCAGTTCTTC. Amino acids: CASKSGGTTNDQFF.

This chain links TRBV6-6 with TRBJ1-5; D is possibly TRBD1 (6 bases). The CDR3 extends over 22 amino acids. Germline lookup yields CDR1 MNHNY and CDR2 SVGAGI (reference sequence). The V end lost 2 bases, the J end lost 2 bases, and 31 bases lay between the germline ends. The CDR3 bases are TGTGCCAGCAGTTACACCGCTCCGGGTGCCAGGGGTGTCGATCGTGGCAATCAGCCCCAGCATTTT. Translating it yields CASSYTAPGARGVDRGNQPQHF.

Many counts were recorded for this clonotype. The gene calls are TRBV12-3 or TRBV12-4 and TRBJ1-5, with D possibly TRBD1 on 5 matching bases. V gave up 2 bases and J gave up 1 base, with 12 bases separating them. The CDR3 is 16 residues long. This CDR3 reads CASSLRRGMSNQPQHF. For the CDR3, the DNA is TGTGCCAGCAGTTTAAGGAGGGGAATGAGCAATCAGCCCCAGCATTTT.